This TCR beta chain is drawn from a study of blood T cell repertoires in COVID-19. Clones were sequenced by immunoSEQ multiplex PCR, and TCRdb holds only the in-frame ones, with some missing. The repertoire holds roughly 62,000 clones, 65% to 80% seen once, with roughly 18% in the top ten. The germline V and J ends were trimmed by 5 bases and 6 bases, with 17 bases remaining between them. In germline, CDR1 is LGHNA, CDR2 YNFKEQ. This CDR3 has 15 residues. The source material was peripheral blood. The rearrangement joins TRBV4-2 to TRBJ2-1, with D possibly matching TRBD2 (6 bases). The clonotype was recovered from a man in his sixties with acute or convalescent COVID-19. The CDR3 spells CASSEPGVWFNEQFF. The CDR3 DNA sequence: TGTGCCAGCAGCGAGCCGGGAGTTTGGTTCAATGAGCAGTTCTTC.